The 2 T cell receptor beta chains below all came from one sample that was sequenced in a study of blood T cell repertoires in COVID-19. Generated by immunoSEQ multiplex PCR, the TCRdb table keeps only in-frame clones and is missing some. Of 180,000 or so clones in the sample, 88% were seen once. The sample taken for sequencing was peripheral blood. These receptors originate from a man aged 18 to 35 with active or convalescent COVID-19.

This clone appeared once. CDR3 region: CASSESLRDYEQYF. As DNA, the CDR3 is TGTGCCAGCAGCGAGAGCTTAAGAGACTACGAGCAGTACTTC. The V gene is TRBV9, the J gene TRBJ2-7; D is ambiguous. This CDR3 has 14 amino acids. Trimming shortened V by 3 bases and J by 3 bases, and 13 bases separated the two germline ends. Germline loops: CDR1 SGDLS, CDR2 YYNGEE.

V is TRBV6-5 and J is TRBJ2-2; unclear D gene. Germline V gene data show CDR1 as MNHEY and CDR2 as SVGAGI. Between the trimmed V and J ends, which lost 7 bases and 1 base, there was a span of 13 bases. The CDR3 extends over 15 amino acids. The CDR3 DNA sequence: TGTGCCAGCACTCACCTTGGGCAGAACACCGGGGAGCTGTTTTTT. As protein: CASTHLGQNTGELFF.